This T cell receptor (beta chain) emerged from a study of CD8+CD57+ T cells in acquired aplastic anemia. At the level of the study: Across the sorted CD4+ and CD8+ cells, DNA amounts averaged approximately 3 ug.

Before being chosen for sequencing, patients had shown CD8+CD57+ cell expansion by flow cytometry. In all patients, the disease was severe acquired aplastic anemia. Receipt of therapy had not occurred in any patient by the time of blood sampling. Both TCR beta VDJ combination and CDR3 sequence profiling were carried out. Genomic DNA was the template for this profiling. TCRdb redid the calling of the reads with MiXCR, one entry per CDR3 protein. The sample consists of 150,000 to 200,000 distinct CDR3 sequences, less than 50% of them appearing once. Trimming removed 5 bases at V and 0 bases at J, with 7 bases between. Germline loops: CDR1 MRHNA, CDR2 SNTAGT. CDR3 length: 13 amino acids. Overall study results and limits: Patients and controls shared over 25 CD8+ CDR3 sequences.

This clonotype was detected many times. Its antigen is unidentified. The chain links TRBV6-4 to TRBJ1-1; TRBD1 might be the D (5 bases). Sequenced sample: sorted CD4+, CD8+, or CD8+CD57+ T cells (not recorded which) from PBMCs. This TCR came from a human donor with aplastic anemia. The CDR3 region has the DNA TGTGCCAGCAGTCGACAGATGAACACTGAAGCTTTCTTT. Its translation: CASSRQMNTEAFF.